This record looks at one T cell receptor (beta chain) sequence and its context. Its antigen is unidentified. TCRdb recomputed calls from the 5' RACE reads with MiXCR, one row per CDR3 protein. The sample lists 550,000 to 600,000 distinct CDR3 sequences, less than 25% occurring once. Germline CDR1 reads LGHNA; CDR2 reads YSLEER. V shed 0 bases and J 4 bases; nucleotides not matched to a gene: 6. CDR3 length: 16 amino acids. These data are taken from a study of T-cell memory formation after mild COVID-19. Study at large: TCR clusters were largely donor specific. Points from the study as a whole: Day 15 to 85 contracting clones showed balanced CD4/CD8; later expanders leaned CD4+.

The TCR was taken from an adult woman who had mild COVID-19 (a few samples of this study predate the infection). Cell type and time point are not known. V usage is TRBV4-3 and J usage is TRBJ2-1, with 7 bases lining up with TRBD2. Specimen: PBMCs or a T cell subset sorted from them (not recorded which). The CDR3 sequence: CASSQDPSGIYNEQFF. CDR3 in DNA: TGCGCCAGCAGCCAAGATCCCAGCGGGATATACAATGAGCAGTTCTTC.